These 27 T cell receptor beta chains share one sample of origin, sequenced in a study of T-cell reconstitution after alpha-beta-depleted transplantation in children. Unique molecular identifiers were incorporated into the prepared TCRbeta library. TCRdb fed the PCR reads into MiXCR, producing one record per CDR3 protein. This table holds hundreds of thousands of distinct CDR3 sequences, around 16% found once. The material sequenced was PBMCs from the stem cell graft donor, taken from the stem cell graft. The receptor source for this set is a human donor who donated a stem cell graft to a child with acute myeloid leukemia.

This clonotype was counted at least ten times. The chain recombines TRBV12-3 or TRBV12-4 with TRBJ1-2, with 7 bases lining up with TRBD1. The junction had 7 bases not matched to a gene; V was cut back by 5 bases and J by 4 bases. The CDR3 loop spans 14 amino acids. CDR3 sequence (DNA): TGTGCCAGCAGTCGGGACAGAGAGATCTATGGCTACACCTTC. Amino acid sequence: CASSRDREIYGYTF.

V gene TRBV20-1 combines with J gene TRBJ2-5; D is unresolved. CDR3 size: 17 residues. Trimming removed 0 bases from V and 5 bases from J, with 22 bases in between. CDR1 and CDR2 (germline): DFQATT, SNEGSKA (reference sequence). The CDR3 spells CSARDRSRVDREETQYF. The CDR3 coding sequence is TGCAGTGCTAGAGATAGGTCTCGCGTAGACCGAGAGGAGACCCAGTACTTC.

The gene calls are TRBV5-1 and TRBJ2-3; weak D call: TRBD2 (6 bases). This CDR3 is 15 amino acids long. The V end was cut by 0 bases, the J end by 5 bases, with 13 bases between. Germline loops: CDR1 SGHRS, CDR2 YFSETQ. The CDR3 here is CASSLASAPEDTQYF. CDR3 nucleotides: TGCGCCAGCAGCTTGGCTAGCGCACCCGAAGATACGCAGTATTTT.

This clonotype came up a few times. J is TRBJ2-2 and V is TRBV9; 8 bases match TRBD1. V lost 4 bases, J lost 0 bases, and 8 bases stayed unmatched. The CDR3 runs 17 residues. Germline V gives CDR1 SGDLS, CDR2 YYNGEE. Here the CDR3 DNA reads TGTGCCAGCAGCCCTAGGAGGGGACAGGCGAACACCGGGGAGCTGTTTTTT. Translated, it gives CASSPRRGQANTGELFF.

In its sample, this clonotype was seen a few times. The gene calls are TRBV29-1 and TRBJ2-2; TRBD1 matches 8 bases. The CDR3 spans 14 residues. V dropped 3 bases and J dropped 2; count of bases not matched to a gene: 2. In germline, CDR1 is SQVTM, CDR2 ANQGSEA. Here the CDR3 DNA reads TGCAGCGTTGAGGGACAGGAAAACACCGGGGAGCTGTTTTTT. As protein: CSVEGQENTGELFF.

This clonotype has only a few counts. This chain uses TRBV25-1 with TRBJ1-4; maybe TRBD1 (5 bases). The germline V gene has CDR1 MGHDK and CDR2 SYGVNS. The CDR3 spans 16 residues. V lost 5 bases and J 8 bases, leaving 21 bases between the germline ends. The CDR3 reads CASSTLGGEFEEKLFF. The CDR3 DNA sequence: TGTGCCAGCAGTACCCTTGGGGGGGAGTTTGAGGAAAAACTGTTTTTT.

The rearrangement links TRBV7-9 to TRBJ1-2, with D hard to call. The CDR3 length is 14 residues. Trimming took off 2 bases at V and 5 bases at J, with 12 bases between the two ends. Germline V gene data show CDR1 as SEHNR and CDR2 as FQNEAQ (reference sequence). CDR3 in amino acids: CASSLSRDFYGYTF. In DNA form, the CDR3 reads TGTGCCAGCAGCTTAAGTCGTGATTTTTATGGCTACACCTTC.

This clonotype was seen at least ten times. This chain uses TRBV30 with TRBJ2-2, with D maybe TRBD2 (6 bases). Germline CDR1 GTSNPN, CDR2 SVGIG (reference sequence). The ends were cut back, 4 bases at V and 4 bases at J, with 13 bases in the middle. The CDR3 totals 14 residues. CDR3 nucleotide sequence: TGTGCCTGGACATGGCGGGGTGGCACCGGGGAGCTGTTTTTT. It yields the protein CAWTWRGGTGELFF. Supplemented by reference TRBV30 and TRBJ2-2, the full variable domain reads SQTIHQWPATLVQPVGSPLSLECTVEGTSNPNLYWYRQAAGRGLQLLFYSVGIGQISSEVPQNLSASRPQDRQFILSSKKLLLSDSGFYLCAWTWRGGTGELFFGEGSRLTVL.

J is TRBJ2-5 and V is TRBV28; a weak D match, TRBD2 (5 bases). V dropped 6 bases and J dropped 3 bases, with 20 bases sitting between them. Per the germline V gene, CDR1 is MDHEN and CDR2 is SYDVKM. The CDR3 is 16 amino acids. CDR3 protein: CASSSHRGLIKETQYF. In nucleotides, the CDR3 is TGTGCCAGCAGCTCCCACCGTGGACTGATAAAAGAGACCCAGTACTTC.

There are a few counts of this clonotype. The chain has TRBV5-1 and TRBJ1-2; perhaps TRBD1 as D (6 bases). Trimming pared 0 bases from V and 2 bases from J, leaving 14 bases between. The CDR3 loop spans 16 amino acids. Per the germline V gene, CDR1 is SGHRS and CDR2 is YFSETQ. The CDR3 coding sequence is TGCGCCAGCAGCTTGGCCGATGGGGGCGGCAACTATGGCTACACCTTC. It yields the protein CASSLADGGGNYGYTF.

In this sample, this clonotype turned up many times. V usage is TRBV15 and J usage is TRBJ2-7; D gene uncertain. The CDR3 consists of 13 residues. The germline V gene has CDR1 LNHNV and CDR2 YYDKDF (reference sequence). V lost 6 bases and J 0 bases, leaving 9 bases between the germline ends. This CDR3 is CATRSESSYEQYV. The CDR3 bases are TGTGCCACCAGATCAGAGAGCTCCTACGAGCAGTACGTC.

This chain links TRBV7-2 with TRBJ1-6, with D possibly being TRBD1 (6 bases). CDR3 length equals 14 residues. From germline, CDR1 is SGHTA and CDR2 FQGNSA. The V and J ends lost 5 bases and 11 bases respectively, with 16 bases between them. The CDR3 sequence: CASSLVGGGTPLHF. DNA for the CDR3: TGTGCCAGCAGCCTCGTCGGGGGCGGGACACCCCTCCACTTT. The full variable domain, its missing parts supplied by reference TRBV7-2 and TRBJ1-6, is GAGVSQSPSNKVTEKGKDVELRCDPISGHTALYWYRQSLGQGLEFLIYFQGNSAPDKSGLPSDRFSAERTGGSVSTLTIQRTQQEDSAVYLCASSLVGGGTPLHFGNGTRLTVT.

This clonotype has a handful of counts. For the CDR3, the DNA is TGCGCCAGCAGCCAAGATAAGGAGATGACCCAGTACTTC. The encoded protein is CASSQDKEMTQYF. The chain is built from TRBV4-3 and TRBJ2-5; D unclear. The CDR3 is 13 residues long. Trimming left V 0 bases short and J 7 bases short, with 9 bases between. Germline V CDR1 and CDR2: LGHNA, YSLEER.

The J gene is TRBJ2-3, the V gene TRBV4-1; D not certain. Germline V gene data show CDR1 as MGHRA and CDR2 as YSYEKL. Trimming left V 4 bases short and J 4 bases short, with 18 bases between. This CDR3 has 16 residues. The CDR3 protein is CASSLQSPLVADTQYF. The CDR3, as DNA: TGCGCCAGCAGCCTGCAAAGTCCGCTGGTCGCAGATACGCAGTATTTT.

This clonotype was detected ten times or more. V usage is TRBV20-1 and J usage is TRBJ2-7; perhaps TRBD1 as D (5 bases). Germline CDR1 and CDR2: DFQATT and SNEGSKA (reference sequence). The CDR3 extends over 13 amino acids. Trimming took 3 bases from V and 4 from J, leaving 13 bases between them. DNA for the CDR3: TGCAGTGCTAGGACAGATGCTGCGTACGAGCAGTACTTC. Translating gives CSARTDAAYEQYF.

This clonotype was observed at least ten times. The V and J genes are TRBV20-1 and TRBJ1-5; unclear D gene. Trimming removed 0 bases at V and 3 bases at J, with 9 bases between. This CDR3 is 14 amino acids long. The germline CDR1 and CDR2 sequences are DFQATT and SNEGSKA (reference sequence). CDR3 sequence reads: CSARDLASNQPQHF. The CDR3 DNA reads TGCAGTGCTAGAGATTTGGCTTCCAATCAGCCCCAGCATTTT.

As DNA, the CDR3 is TGTGCCAGCAGTTACTCGTCGGGGGCTCATGGCTACACCTTC. It translates to CASSYSSGAHGYTF. The chain has TRBV6-5 and TRBJ1-2, with a possible D match to TRBD1 (6 bases). V was trimmed by 0 bases and J by 6 bases, leaving 11 bases between them. This CDR3 has 14 amino acids. Germline CDR1 and CDR2: MNHEY and SVGAGI.

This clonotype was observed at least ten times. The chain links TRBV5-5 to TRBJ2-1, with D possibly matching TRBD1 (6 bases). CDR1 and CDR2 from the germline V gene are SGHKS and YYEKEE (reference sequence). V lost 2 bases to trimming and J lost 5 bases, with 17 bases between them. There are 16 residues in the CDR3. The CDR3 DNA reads TGTGCCAGCAGCTTACAAGACAGGAGAGGAAACAATGAGCAGTTCTTC. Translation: CASSLQDRRGNNEQFF. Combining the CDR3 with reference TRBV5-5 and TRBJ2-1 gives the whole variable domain DAGVTQSPTHLIKTRGQQVTLRCSPISGHKSVSWYQQVLGQGPQFIFQYYEKEERGRGNFPDRFSARQFPNYSSELNVNALLLGDSALYLCASSLQDRRGNNEQFFGPGTRLTVL.

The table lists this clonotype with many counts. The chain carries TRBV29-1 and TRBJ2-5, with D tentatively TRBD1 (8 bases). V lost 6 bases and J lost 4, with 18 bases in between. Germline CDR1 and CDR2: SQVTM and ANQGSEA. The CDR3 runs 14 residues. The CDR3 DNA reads TGCAGCGTACAAGGACAGGGAGGGCGAGAGACCCAGTACTTC. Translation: CSVQGQGGRETQYF.

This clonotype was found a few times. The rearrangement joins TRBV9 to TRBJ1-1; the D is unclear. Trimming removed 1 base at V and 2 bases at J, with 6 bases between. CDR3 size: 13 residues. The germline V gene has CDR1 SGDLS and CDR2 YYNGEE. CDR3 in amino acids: CASSVLSNTEAFF. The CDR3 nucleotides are TGTGCCAGCAGCGTATTGTCAAACACTGAAGCTTTCTTT.

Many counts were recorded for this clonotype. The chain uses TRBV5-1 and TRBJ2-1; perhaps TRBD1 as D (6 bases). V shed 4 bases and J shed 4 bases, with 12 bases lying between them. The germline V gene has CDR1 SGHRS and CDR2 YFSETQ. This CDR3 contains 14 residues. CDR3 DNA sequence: TGCGCCAGCAGCCCAGGGACATTGTACAATGAGCAGTTCTTC. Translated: CASSPGTLYNEQFF.

The CDR3 nucleotides are TGTGCCAGCTCACCATCAGGGCAGGCCATAAACTATGGCTACACCTTC. This codes for CASSPSGQAINYGYTF. The chain has TRBV18 and TRBJ1-2; tentative D call: TRBD1 (5 bases). The CDR3 has 16 residues. V was pared by 2 bases and J by 2 bases, with 15 bases between. The germline V gene has CDR1 KGHSH and CDR2 LQKENI. The full variable domain, rest sourced from reference TRBV18 and TRBJ1-2, is NAGVMQNPRHLVRRRGQEARLRCSPMKGHSHVYWYRQLPEEGLKFMVYLQKENIIDESGMPKERFSAEFPKEGPSILRIQQVVRGDSAAYFCASSPSGQAINYGYTFGSGTRLTVV.

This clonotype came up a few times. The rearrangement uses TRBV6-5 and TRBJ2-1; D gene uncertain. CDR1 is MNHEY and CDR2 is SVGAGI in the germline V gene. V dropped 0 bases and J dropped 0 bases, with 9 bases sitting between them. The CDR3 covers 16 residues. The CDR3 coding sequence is TGTGCCAGCAGTTACTCTGCGGTAAGCTCCTACAATGAGCAGTTCTTC. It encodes CASSYSAVSSYNEQFF.

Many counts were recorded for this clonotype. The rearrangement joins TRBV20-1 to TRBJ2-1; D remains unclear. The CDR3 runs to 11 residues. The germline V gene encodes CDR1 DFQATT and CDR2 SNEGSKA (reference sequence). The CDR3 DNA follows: TGCAAACCAACAGCCAGGTGGGAGCAGTTCTTC. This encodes CKPTARWEQFF.

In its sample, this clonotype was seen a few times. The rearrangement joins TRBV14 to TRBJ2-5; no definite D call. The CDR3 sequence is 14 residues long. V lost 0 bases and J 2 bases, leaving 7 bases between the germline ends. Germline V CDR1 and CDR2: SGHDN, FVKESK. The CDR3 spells CASSQEGGQETQYF. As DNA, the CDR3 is TGTGCCAGCAGCCAAGAGGGTGGGCAAGAGACCCAGTACTTC.

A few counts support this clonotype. DNA of the CDR3: TGTGCCAGCAGTGCCTACCCAGGGTTCGAGAACACTGAAGCTTTCTTT. Protein product: CASSAYPGFENTEAFF. This chain connects TRBV6-1 to TRBJ1-1; tentatively, D is TRBD1 (5 bases). V lost 4 bases and J 1 base, leaving 16 bases between the germline ends. Germline values: CDR1 MNHNS, CDR2 SASEGT. The CDR3 is 16 amino acids.

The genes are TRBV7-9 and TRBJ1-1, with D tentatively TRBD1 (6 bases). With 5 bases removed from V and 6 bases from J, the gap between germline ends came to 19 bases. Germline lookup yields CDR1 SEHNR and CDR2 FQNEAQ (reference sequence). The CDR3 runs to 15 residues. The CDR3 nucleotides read TGTGCCAGCAGCAACAGGGTAGGTCGGATATCTGAAGCTTTCTTT. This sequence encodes CASSNRVGRISEAFF.